Only a few counts were recorded for the clone carrying this T cell receptor beta chain. Its antigen remains unidentified. Germline trimming cut 0 bases from V and 1 base from J; bases unmatched to any gene: 4. The CDR3 is 16 amino acids. Germline V gene lookup returns CDR1 DFQATT and CDR2 SNEGSKA (reference sequence). This sample was taken from a study of post-analysis software for immune sequencing data. Study findings and constraints: By F measure, strong co-clustering occurred among samples prepared in the same batch. The five TRBV segments detected at higher frequency in patients than in controls included TRBV5-6, TRBV5-1 and TRBV20-1.

Carried by the TCR beta cDNA libraries were unique molecular identifiers. Starting from about 0.98 to 11 million T cells, the study yielded 460,000 or so cDNA molecules. TCRdb reprocessed the PCR reads via MiXCR and lists one record per CDR3 protein. Of hundreds of thousands of distinct CDR3 sequences listed, 25% to 30% are singletons. Sample: blood. This TCR derives from a girl aged 5 to 17 with multiple sclerosis. The chain uses TRBV20-1 and TRBJ2-3; 10 nucleotides match TRBD2. CDR3 loop: CSARDTLAGGTDTQYF. DNA for the CDR3: TGCAGTGCTAGAGATACCCTAGCGGGGGGCACAGATACGCAGTATTTT.